This T cell receptor (beta chain) was recorded in a study of graft-versus-host responses after intestinal transplantation. Overall study: Recipients had multivisceral, liver-intestinal, or isolated intestinal transplants. Findings of the study overall: With peak circulating GvH clone levels came an association with early post-transplant HvG declines.

Lymphocytes (intraepithelial and lamina propria) were released by processing the graft tissue. For this clone: Antigen unknown.

Germline loops: CDR1 SGHTA, CDR2 FQGTGA. Unmatched junction bases numbered 6, after V lost 5 bases and J lost 1 base. There are 18 residues in the CDR3. Sequencing used immunoSEQ multiplex PCR; TCRdb keeps in-frame clones, though not all of them. Of about 5,100 clones listed, approximately 68% are singletons. This rearrangement joins TRBV7-3 to TRBJ2-2; 14 bases line up with TRBD2. This receptor was identified in a human patient who received an intestinal transplant, so some T cells may come from the graft donor. The sequencing here drew on ileum tissue, taken about 39 weeks after intestinal transplant. CDR3 loop: CASSLPGLAGVNTGELFF. CDR3 in DNA: TGTGCCAGCAGCCTACCGGGACTAGCGGGGGTGAACACCGGGGAGCTGTTTTTT.